This passage covers 3 T cell receptor beta chains from one sample sequenced in a study of blood T cell repertoires in COVID-19. Here immunoSEQ multiplex PCR was the method, and the copy in TCRdb shows in-frame clones only, minus some. This table has about 270,000 clones, under 95% appearing once. The material sequenced was PBMCs or T cells enriched from blood (not recorded which). The receptors originated from a woman aged 35 to 49 with acute COVID-19.

The V and J genes are TRBV4-1 and TRBJ1-1; no clear D. This CDR3 comprises 12 residues. Trimming stripped 4 bases from V and 1 base from J, with 4 bases between. CDR1 and CDR2 from the germline V gene are MGHRA and YSYEKL. The CDR3 here is CASSPGNTEAFF. CDR3 in DNA: TGCGCCAGCAGCCCCGGGAACACTGAAGCTTTCTTT.

This clone has more than one count but fewer than ten. V is TRBV28 and J is TRBJ2-7; maybe TRBD2 (6 bases). Trimming shortened V by 6 bases and J by 0 bases, and 30 bases separated the two germline ends. The CDR3 covers 20 residues. CDR1 MDHEN and CDR2 SYDVKM come from the germline V gene. The CDR3 bases are TGTGCCAGCAGATCGGAGCGGGCAGGGTCAAAGCATGGTGGCTCCTACGAGCAGTACTTC. Its translation is CASRSERAGSKHGGSYEQYF.

The chain joins TRBV3-1 (or the pseudogene TRBV3-2) to TRBJ2-4, with 7 bases lining up with TRBD2. The CDR3 spans 18 residues. With 0 bases clipped from V and 0 bases from J, the junction kept 8 bases outside the gene matches. Per the germline V gene, CDR1 is LGHDT and CDR2 is YNNKEL (reference sequence). The CDR3 sequence is CASSQDRILARAKNIQYF. The DNA of the CDR3 is TGTGCCAGCAGCCAAGATCGAATACTAGCGAGAGCCAAAAACATTCAGTACTTC.